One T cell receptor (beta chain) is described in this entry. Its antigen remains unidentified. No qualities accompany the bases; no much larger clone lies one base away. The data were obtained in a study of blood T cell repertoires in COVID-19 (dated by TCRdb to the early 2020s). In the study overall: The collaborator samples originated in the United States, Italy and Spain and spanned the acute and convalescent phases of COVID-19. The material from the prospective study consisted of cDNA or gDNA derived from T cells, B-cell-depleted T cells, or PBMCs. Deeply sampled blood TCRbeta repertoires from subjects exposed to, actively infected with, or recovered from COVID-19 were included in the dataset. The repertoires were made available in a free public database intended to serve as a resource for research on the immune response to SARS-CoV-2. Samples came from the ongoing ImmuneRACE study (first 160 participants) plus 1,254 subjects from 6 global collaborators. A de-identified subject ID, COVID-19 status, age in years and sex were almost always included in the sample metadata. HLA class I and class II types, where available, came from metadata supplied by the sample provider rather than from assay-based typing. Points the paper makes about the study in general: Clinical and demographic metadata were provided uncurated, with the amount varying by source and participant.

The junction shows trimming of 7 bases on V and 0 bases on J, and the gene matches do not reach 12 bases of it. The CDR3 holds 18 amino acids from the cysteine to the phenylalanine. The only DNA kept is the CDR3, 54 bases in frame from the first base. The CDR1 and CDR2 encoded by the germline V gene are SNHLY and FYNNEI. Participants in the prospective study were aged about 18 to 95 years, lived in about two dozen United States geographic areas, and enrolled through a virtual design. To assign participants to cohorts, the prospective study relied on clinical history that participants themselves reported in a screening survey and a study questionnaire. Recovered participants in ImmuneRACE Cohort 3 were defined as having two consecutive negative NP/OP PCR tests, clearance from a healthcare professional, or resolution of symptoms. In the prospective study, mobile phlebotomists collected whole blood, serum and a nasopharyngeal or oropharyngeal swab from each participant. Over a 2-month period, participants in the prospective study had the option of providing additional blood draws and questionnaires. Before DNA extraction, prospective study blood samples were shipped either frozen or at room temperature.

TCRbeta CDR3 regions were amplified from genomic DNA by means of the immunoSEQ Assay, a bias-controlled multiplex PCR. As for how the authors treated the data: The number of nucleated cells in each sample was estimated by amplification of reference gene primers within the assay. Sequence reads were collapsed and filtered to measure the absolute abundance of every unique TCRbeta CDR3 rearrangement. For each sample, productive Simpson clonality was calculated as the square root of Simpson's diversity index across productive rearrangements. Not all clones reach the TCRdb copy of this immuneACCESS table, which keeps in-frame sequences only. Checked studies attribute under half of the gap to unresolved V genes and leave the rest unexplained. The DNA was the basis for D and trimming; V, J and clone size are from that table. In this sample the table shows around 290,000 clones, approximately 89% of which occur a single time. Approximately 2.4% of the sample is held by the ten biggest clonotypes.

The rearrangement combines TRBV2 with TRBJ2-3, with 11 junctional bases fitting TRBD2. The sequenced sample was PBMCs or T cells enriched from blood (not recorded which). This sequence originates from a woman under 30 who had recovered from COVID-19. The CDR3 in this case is CASNLPGLAVSSTDTQYF. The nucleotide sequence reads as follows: TGTGCCAGCAACCTGCCGGGACTAGCGGTTTCTAGCACAGATACGCAGTATTTT.